The 14 T cell receptor beta chains listed next were all sequenced from one sample in a study of cytomegalovirus exposure and HLA in healthy donors. Primers: 60 Vbeta forward and 13 Jbeta reverse. Data came from immunoSEQ multiplex PCR; TCRdb stores just in-frame clones and leaves some out. The sample lists roughly 110,000 clones; almost 70% were seen once. The sequenced sample was PBMCs. The receptors come from a man younger than 40 in good health and CMV-seropositive.

V and J are TRBV11-3 and TRBJ2-1, with TRBD2 identical over 15 bases. The germline V gene encodes CDR1 SGHNT and CDR2 YENEEA. This CDR3 is built from 17 residues. V trimming: 5 bases; J trimming: 4 bases; junction bases outside the gene matches: 6. The CDR3 is CASSTGTSGRRYNEQFF. In DNA form, the CDR3 reads TGTGCCAGCAGCACAGGGACTAGCGGGAGGAGGTACAATGAGCAGTTCTTC.

The chain joins TRBV27 to TRBJ2-4; D is perhaps TRBD1 (5 bases). The CDR3 has 17 amino acids. The germline CDR1 and CDR2 sequences are MNHEY and SMNVEV (reference sequence). V lost 6 bases and J 3 bases, leaving 21 bases between the germline ends. As DNA, the CDR3 is TGTGCCAGCAGAGCTCCCCCCAGGGCCATCGTCAAAAACATTCAGTACTTC. It specifies CASRAPPRAIVKNIQYF.

This clone was observed a handful of times. The J gene is TRBJ2-3, the V gene TRBV10-3, with 8 nucleotides matching TRBD2. Per germline, CDR1 ENHRY and CDR2 SYGVKD. The CDR3 is made up of 17 amino acids. J lost 3 bases, V lost 4 bases, and 12 bases had no gene match. CDR3 nucleotides: TGTGCCATCAGTGGGCCATTTACTAGCGGACATACAGATACGCAGTATTTT. Its translation: CAISGPFTSGHTDTQYF.

Remarks on this clone: The junction does not match germline at one end; this may be a read error. The chain joins TRBV29-1 to TRBJ2-1; D is possibly TRBD1 (6 bases). The CDR3 spans 12 residues. Germline lookup yields CDR1 SQVTM and CDR2 ANQGSEA. The chain's CDR3 is CSGEQGFNEQFF. In nucleotides, the CDR3 is TGCAGCGGTGAACAGGGTTTCAATGAGCAGTTCTTC.

The V call is TRBV30, the J call TRBJ1-3, with D unresolved. Germline CDR1 GTSNPN, CDR2 SVGIG (reference sequence). There are 15 residues in the CDR3. V lost 3 bases and J lost 2, with 14 bases in between. The CDR3 spells CAWRTPLLTGNTIYF. The CDR3 nucleotides read TGTGCCTGGAGAACTCCCCTTTTGACTGGAAACACCATATATTTT. The variable domain in full, completed from reference TRBV30 and TRBJ1-3, reads SQTIHQWPATLVQPVGSPLSLECTVEGTSNPNLYWYRQAAGRGLQLLFYSVGIGQISSEVPQNLSASRPQDRQFILSSKKLLLSDSGFYLCAWRTPLLTGNTIYFGEGSWLTVV.

This sequence joins TRBV7-3 and TRBJ2-1; a weak D match, TRBD2 (7 bases). This CDR3 has 15 amino acids. V was pared by 1 base and J by 2 bases, with 9 bases between. Germline CDR1 reads SGHTA; CDR2 reads FQGTGA. The CDR3 DNA reads TGTGCCAGCAGCTTAAGCGGGGGCCCCTACAATGAGCAGTTCTTC. Translation: CASSLSGGPYNEQFF.

This clone was seen only a few times. The chain carries TRBV7-2 and TRBJ2-5, with TRBD2 matching 9 bases. The CDR3 is 16 amino acids. Germline CDR1 is SGHTA and CDR2 is FQGNSA. Germline trimming cut 1 base from V and 0 bases from J; bases unmatched to any gene: 3. Here the CDR3 DNA reads TGTGCCAGCAGCTTAGGTTCTAGCGGGAACCAAGAGACCCAGTACTTC. This codes for CASSLGSSGNQETQYF.

V gene TRBV30 combines with J gene TRBJ1-6; D is undetermined. Germline V gene sequence: CDR1 GTSNPN, CDR2 SVGIG (reference sequence). V lost 0 bases to trimming and J lost 10 bases, with 19 bases between them. This CDR3 is 16 amino acids long. The CDR3 reads CAWSVRRTASGSPLHF. The CDR3, as DNA: TGTGCCTGGAGTGTACGACGAACAGCGAGCGGGTCACCCCTCCACTTT.

This clone was observed a handful of times. The V call is TRBV5-6, the J call TRBJ1-1, with 10 bases fitting TRBD1. The CDR3 length is 13 residues. In germline, CDR1 is SGHDT, CDR2 YYEEEE. With V trimmed by 0 bases and J by 11 bases, 4 bases remained unmatched. In nucleotides, the CDR3 is TGTGCCAGCAGCTTGGGGACAGGGGGAGCGGCTTTCTTT. Amino acids: CASSLGTGGAAFF.

The rearrangement joins TRBV11-2 to TRBJ1-2; TRBD1 agrees at 9 bases. The CDR3 has 18 residues. The V gene end was trimmed by 4 bases and the J gene end by 6 bases; junction bases not matched to a gene: 18. CDR1 and CDR2 (germline): SGHAT, FQNNGV. The CDR3 nucleotides are TGTGCCAGCAGCTCGAGACTAAGCCGTGACAGGGGGAGGGATGGCTACACCTTC. Its protein is CASSSRLSRDRGRDGYTF.

V usage is TRBV7-9 and J usage is TRBJ2-4, with D possibly matching TRBD1 (5 bases). V was clipped by 5 bases and J by 0 bases, with 11 bases between them. Germline V gene sequence: CDR1 SEHNR, CDR2 FQNEAQ (reference sequence). The CDR3 runs to 15 residues. In DNA, the CDR3 is TGTGCCAGCAGCGCAGGGTCCCTAGCCAAAAACATTCAGTACTTC. It specifies CASSAGSLAKNIQYF.

The J gene is TRBJ2-2, the V gene TRBV29-1; D possibly corresponds to TRBD1 (6 bases). This CDR3 contains 12 residues. From germline, CDR1 is SQVTM and CDR2 ANQGSEA. The chain's CDR3 is CRDSKHRWELFF. The CDR3 nucleotides are TGCAGGGACAGCAAACACCGGTGGGAGCTGTTTTTT.

The chain carries TRBV15 and TRBJ1-1, with D uncertain. Trimming left V 4 bases short and J 7 bases short, with 13 bases between. Per germline, CDR1 LNHNV and CDR2 YYDKDF (reference sequence). The CDR3 runs 13 residues. CDR3: CATSTIGGLEAFF. CDR3 DNA: TGTGCCACCAGCACCATCGGCGGGCTTGAAGCTTTCTTT.

This chain uses TRBV12-5 with TRBJ1-2, with a tentative D call TRBD1 (6 bases). Germline assignment: CDR1 LGHNT and CDR2 FRNRAP. This CDR3 comprises 13 residues. V was pared by 6 bases and J by 2 bases, with 10 bases between. CDR3 region: CASGIQGNYGYTF. In nucleotides, the CDR3 is TGTGCTAGTGGAATTCAGGGGAACTATGGCTACACCTTC.